The 21 T cell receptor beta chains below come from one sample, sequenced in a study of T cells after yellow fever vaccination. TCRdb fed the 5' RACE reads into MiXCR, producing one record per CDR3 protein. The table lists about 630,000 distinct CDR3 sequences, roughly an eighth of them singletons. Here the sequenced sample was PBMCs, taken on the day of the yellow fever booster vaccination. The origin of the receptors is a man aged 30-40 years who received the YFV17D yellow fever vaccine.

The V call is TRBV5-1, the J call TRBJ1-2; 9 bases are shared with TRBD1. There are 15 residues in the CDR3. Germline V CDR1 and CDR2: SGHRS, YFSETQ. V dropped 0 bases and J dropped 8; count of bases not matched to a gene: 8. As DNA, the CDR3 is TGCGCCAGCAGCTTGGCCCTGGGGACAGGGCAAGGCTACACCTTC. Protein: CASSLALGTGQGYTF.

This clonotype was observed a few times. The chain employs TRBV23-1 and TRBJ2-3; 10 bases map to TRBD2. TRBV23-1 is classed as an ORF, of uncertain function. This CDR3 is 18 amino acids long. The V and J ends lost 5 bases and 4 bases, in that order; junction bases with no gene match: 15. The CDR3 nucleotides are TGCGCCAGCAGTTCCGAAAAACAGCGGGAGGGCTTCGCAGATACGCAGTATTTT. Translation gives CASSSEKQREGFADTQYF.

This clonotype appeared a few times. V is TRBV15 and J is TRBJ2-5, with D perhaps given as TRBD1 or TRBD2 (5 bases each). The CDR3 runs 14 residues. V was shortened by 5 bases and J by 4 bases, with 14 bases between the two germline ends. Germline CDR1 is LNHNV and CDR2 is YYDKDF (reference sequence). CDR3 nucleotides: TGTGCCACCAGCGGCCATAAGAGGGGAGAGACCCAGTACTTC. This translates into CATSGHKRGETQYF. The entire variable domain, with the rest obtained from reference TRBV15 and TRBJ2-5, is as follows: DAMVIQNPRYQVTQFGKPVTLSCSQTLNHNVMYWYQQKSSQAPKLLFHYYDKDFNNEADTPDNFQSRRPNTSFCFLDIRSPGLGDTAMYLCATSGHKRGETQYFGPGTRLLVL.

The rearrangement links TRBV5-4 to TRBJ2-2; D ambiguous. The V and J ends lost 4 bases and 5 bases respectively, with 12 bases between them. Germline CDR1 SGHNT, CDR2 YYREEE (reference sequence). CDR3 length: 14 residues. The CDR3 DNA sequence: TGTGCCAGCAGCCGACCCTCCGGGACCGGGGAGCTGTTTTTT. It yields the protein CASSRPSGTGELFF.

The chain employs TRBV29-1 and TRBJ2-1, with D possibly being TRBD1 (5 bases). Trimming pared 3 bases from V and 15 bases from J, leaving 12 bases between. The CDR3 is 10 residues long. Germline CDR1 SQVTM, CDR2 ANQGSEA. The CDR3 spells CSVDPTGMFF. The CDR3 bases are TGCAGCGTTGACCCCACAGGAATGTTCTTC.

The chain couples TRBV29-1 to TRBJ1-2, with a weak D call TRBD1 (6 bases). V lost 1 base, J lost 4 bases, and 7 bases lay in between. In germline, CDR1 is SQVTM, CDR2 ANQGSEA. This CDR3 has 12 residues. This CDR3 is CSVEVQGYGYTF. CDR3 in DNA: TGCAGCGTTGAAGTACAGGGCTATGGCTACACCTTC.

J is TRBJ2-4 and V is TRBV29-1; D is ambiguous. The germline gives CDR1 SQVTM, CDR2 ANQGSEA. The CDR3 totals 14 residues. Trimming stripped 4 bases from V and 0 bases from J, with 10 bases between. Here the CDR3 DNA reads TGCAGCGTTGTAACGATCCTAGCCAAAAACATTCAGTACTTC. Amino acids: CSVVTILAKNIQYF. Full variable domain (missing parts from reference TRBV29-1 and TRBJ2-4): SAVISQKPSRDICQRGTSLTIQCQVDSQVTMMFWYRQQPGQSLTLIATANQGSEATYESGFVIDKFPISRPNLTFSTLTVSNMSPEDSSIYLCSVVTILAKNIQYFGAGTRLSVL.

V gene TRBV7-2 combines with J gene TRBJ2-3; 8 positions match TRBD1. This CDR3 has 17 residues. Germline lookup yields CDR1 SGHTA and CDR2 FQGNSA. The V gene end was trimmed by 0 bases and the J gene end by 2 bases; junction bases not matched to a gene: 7. The CDR3 nucleotides are TGTGCCAGCAGCTTAGCCCGACAGGGGCCCATCACAGATACGCAGTATTTT. Its translation is CASSLARQGPITDTQYF.

CDR3 amino acids: CASAPGPLNTEAFF. CDR3 DNA: TGTGCCAGCGCCCCGGGACCGCTGAACACTGAAGCTTTCTTT. The V call is TRBV7-2, the J call TRBJ1-1; perhaps TRBD1 as D (5 bases). Deletions cut 8 bases from V and 0 bases from J, with 13 bases between. Germline loops: CDR1 SGHTA, CDR2 FQGNSA. This CDR3 is 14 amino acids long.

As for this clonotype: Relative to the germline gene, one junction end is altered; a read error may explain this. The V call is TRBV7-9, the J call TRBJ2-7; 8 positions agree with TRBD2. Germline loops: CDR1 SEHNR, CDR2 FQNEAQ (reference sequence). The CDR3 spans 16 residues. The CDR3 loop is CASSLGAGGWLEELYF. As DNA, the CDR3 is TGTGCCAGCAGCTTAGGTGCGGGGGGCTGGTTGGAGGAGCTGTACTTC.

This clonotype was observed a handful of times. The V call is TRBV10-1, the J call TRBJ2-7, with TRBD2 matching over 7 bases. Germline lookup yields CDR1 WNHNN and CDR2 SYGVQD (reference sequence). CDR3 size: 15 residues. Trimming took 3 bases from V and 6 from J; bases not matched to a gene: 11. CDR3 amino acids: CASSESPGTMGEQYF. The CDR3 DNA reads TGCGCCAGCAGTGAATCCCCCGGGACTATGGGCGAGCAGTACTTC.

This clonotype was observed a handful of times. This sequence joins TRBV4-2 and TRBJ2-2; TRBD2 is a possible D gene (6 bases). From germline, CDR1 is LGHNA and CDR2 YNFKEQ. Trimming pared 3 bases from V and 6 bases from J, leaving 11 bases between. CDR3 size: 14 residues. The CDR3 sequence is CASSHRLDAGELFF. The CDR3 DNA is TGTGCCAGCAGCCATCGACTAGACGCCGGGGAGCTGTTTTTT.

This sequence joins TRBV30 and TRBJ2-4; perhaps TRBD2 as D (6 bases). The germline V gene encodes CDR1 GTSNPN and CDR2 SVGIG (reference sequence). V was cut by 0 bases and J by 8 bases, with 8 bases left in between. This CDR3 is 12 amino acids long. CDR3 bases: TGTGCCTGGAGTGTGGGCGGGGACATTCAGTACTTC. Protein sequence: CAWSVGGDIQYF.

This clonotype has more than one count but fewer than ten. The chain has TRBV7-8 and TRBJ1-5, with D unresolved. This CDR3 comprises 14 residues. The V gene's germline CDR1 is SGHVS and CDR2 FQNEAQ. The V and J ends lost 5 bases and 4 bases respectively, with 12 bases between them. The CDR3 reads CASSNGMKNQPQHF. As DNA, the CDR3 is TGTGCCAGCAGCAATGGGATGAAAAATCAGCCCCAGCATTTT.

The chain joins TRBV7-9 to TRBJ1-4; D gene unclear. V was clipped by 6 bases and J by 8 bases, with 22 bases between them. The CDR3 covers 16 residues. From germline, CDR1 is SEHNR and CDR2 FQNEAQ (reference sequence). CDR3 in amino acids: CASSRNFGTSGEKLFF. In DNA, the CDR3 is TGTGCCAGCAGTCGAAACTTCGGCACCTCCGGGGAAAAACTGTTTTTT. Based on the CDR3 plus reference TRBV7-9 and TRBJ1-4, the full variable domain is DTGVSQNPRHKITKRGQNVTFRCDPISEHNRLYWYRQTLGQGPEFLTYFQNEAQLEKSRLLSDRFSAERPKGSFSTLEIQRTEQGDSAMYLCASSRNFGTSGEKLFFGSGTQLSVL.

This clonotype appeared a few times. The J gene is TRBJ2-1, the V gene TRBV6-5, with 12 bases that match TRBD2. The CDR3 sequence is 15 residues long. With 4 bases clipped from V and 7 bases from J, the junction kept 5 bases outside the gene matches. CDR1 and CDR2 (germline): MNHEY, SVGAGI. CDR3 residues: CASSLLAGGRNEQFF. The CDR3 DNA is TGTGCCAGCAGTTTACTAGCGGGGGGTCGGAATGAGCAGTTCTTC.

This clonotype has only a few counts. This chain joins TRBV24-1 and TRBJ2-5, with 7 bases fitting TRBD2. CDR1 and CDR2 (germline): KGHDR, SFDVKD. The CDR3 is 18 amino acids. Trimming at V came to 0 bases and at J to 1 base, leaving 10 bases not matched to a gene. DNA of the CDR3: TGTGCCACCAGTGATTTGAAGTGGCGGGAGAACCTCCAAGAGACCCAGTACTTC. As protein: CATSDLKWRENLQETQYF.

The table lists this clonotype with many counts. The rearrangement links TRBV4-3 to TRBJ2-1; 8 bases fit TRBD1. Trimming cost V 1 base and J 6 bases; bases outside gene matches: 14. This CDR3 is 18 amino acids long. From germline, CDR1 is LGHNA and CDR2 YSLEER. The CDR3 nucleotides read TGCGCCAGCAGCCAAGTCTATTCGGACAGGGTAAGGTCCAATGAGCAGTTCTTC. Translating gives CASSQVYSDRVRSNEQFF.

CDR3 amino acids: CASSQGLAGSGELFF. The CDR3 region has the DNA TGTGCCAGCAGCCAGGGACTAGCGGGATCCGGGGAGCTGTTTTTT. The rearrangement uses TRBV7-3 and TRBJ2-2; 13 bases match TRBD2. Germline V gene data show CDR1 as SGHTA and CDR2 as FQGTGA. This CDR3 region has 15 residues. V trimming: 5 bases; J trimming: 6 bases; junction bases outside the gene matches: 3.

There are a few counts of this clonotype. The gene calls are TRBV23-1 and TRBJ2-3, with TRBD2 matching 10 bases. TRBV23-1 is annotated as an ORF whose role is uncertain. V shed 5 bases, J shed 5 bases, and the junction held 22 bases outside the gene matches. The CDR3 is made up of 20 amino acids. The CDR3 nucleotides are TGCGCCAGCAGTGAAGTAGGACAGGAAAAGCGGGAGGGATTCGGAGATACGCAGTATTTT. Protein sequence: CASSEVGQEKREGFGDTQYF.

This rearrangement joins TRBV4-3 to TRBJ2-3; possibly TRBD2 for D (6 bases). Germline CDR1 and CDR2: LGHNA and YSLEER. Trimming removed 1 base from V and 4 bases from J, with 12 bases in between. This CDR3 region has 15 residues. CDR3: CASSQGGGTPDTQYF. The CDR3 DNA reads as TGCGCCAGCAGCCAAGGGGGCGGGACCCCAGATACGCAGTATTTT.